The T cell receptor (beta chain) under discussion was sequenced for a study of T cell changes during pregnancy in multiple sclerosis. V was clipped by 3 bases and J by 4 bases; unmatched bases: 14. The CDR3 spans 17 residues. From germline, CDR1 is KGHSH and CDR2 LQKENI. TCRdb's table, derived via immunoSEQ multiplex PCR, lists solely in-frame clones and lacks some. The sample contains under 85,000 clones, roughly nine tenths of which appear only once. The sample consisted of peripheral blood, taken in the third trimester of pregnancy. The receptor was derived from a female donor with multiple sclerosis, enrolled in a pregnancy study. The V gene is TRBV18, the J gene TRBJ1-1; 7 nucleotides align to TRBD1. CDR3 in DNA: TGTGCCAGCTCACCTTCATCCCGAGGGGGCAGGAGCACTGAAGCTTTCTTT. This codes for CASSPSSRGGRSTEAFF.